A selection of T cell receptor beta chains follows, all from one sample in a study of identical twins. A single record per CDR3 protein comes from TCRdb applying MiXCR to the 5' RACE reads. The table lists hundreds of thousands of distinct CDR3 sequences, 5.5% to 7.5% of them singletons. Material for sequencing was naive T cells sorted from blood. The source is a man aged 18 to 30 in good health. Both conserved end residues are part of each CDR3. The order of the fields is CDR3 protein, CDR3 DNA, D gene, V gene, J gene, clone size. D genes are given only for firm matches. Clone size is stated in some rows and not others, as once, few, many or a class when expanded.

cdr3_aa: CASSLDGYGYTF; cdr3_nt: TGCGCCAGCAGCTTGGACGGCTATGGCTACACCTTC; d_call: NA; v_call: TRBV5-1; j_call: TRBJ1-2; clone_size: many
cdr3_aa: CASSQDQRETGELFF; cdr3_nt: TGCGCCAGCAGCCAAGATCAGCGGGAAACCGGGGAGCTGTTTTTT; d_call: TRBD2; v_call: TRBV4-3; j_call: TRBJ2-2; clone_size: many
cdr3_aa: CSARDARTGDRDEQYF; cdr3_nt: TGCAGTGCTAGAGATGCGAGGACAGGGGACAGGGACGAGCAGTACTTC; d_call: TRBD1; v_call: TRBV20-1; j_call: TRBJ2-7; clone_size: many
cdr3_aa: CASSEGRIAGGLDTQYF; cdr3_nt: TGTGCCAGCAGTGAGGGGAGGATAGCGGGTGGGTTAGATACGCAGTATTTT; d_call: TRBD2; v_call: TRBV12-3/TRBV12-4; j_call: TRBJ2-3; clone_size: few
cdr3_aa: CSVEAGTSVIEQFF; cdr3_nt: TGCAGCGTTGAGGCCGGGACTAGCGTTATTGAGCAGTTCTTC; d_call: TRBD2; v_call: TRBV29-1; j_call: TRBJ2-1; clone_size: many
cdr3_aa: CASSQPGSGRAGETQYF; cdr3_nt: TGTGCCAGCAGCCAACCAGGTAGCGGGAGGGCCGGGGAGACCCAGTACTTC; d_call: TRBD2; v_call: TRBV3-1; j_call: TRBJ2-5; clone_size: NA
cdr3_aa: CASSQDGLAGEQFF; cdr3_nt: TGCGCCAGCAGCCAAGATGGTCTAGCGGGTGAGCAGTTCTTC; d_call: TRBD2; v_call: TRBV4-3; j_call: TRBJ2-1; clone_size: many
cdr3_aa: CASSQRGSGSRETQYF; cdr3_nt: TGTGCCAGCAGCCAACGTGGTAGCGGGAGTCGAGAGACCCAGTACTTC; d_call: TRBD2; v_call: TRBV3-1; j_call: TRBJ2-5; clone_size: NA
cdr3_aa: CAWNGRHSGANVLTF; cdr3_nt: TGTGCCTGGAATGGTCGGCACTCTGGGGCCAACGTCCTGACTTTC; d_call: NA; v_call: TRBV30; j_call: TRBJ2-6; clone_size: NA
cdr3_aa: CASSLTSGRNEQFF; cdr3_nt: TGTGCCAGCAGTCTTACTAGCGGGAGGAATGAGCAGTTCTTC; d_call: TRBD2; v_call: TRBV12-3/TRBV12-4; j_call: TRBJ2-1; clone_size: many
cdr3_aa: CASSGQGSPYNEQFF; cdr3_nt: TGTGCCAGCAGTGGACAGGGGAGCCCCTACAATGAGCAGTTCTTC; d_call: TRBD1; v_call: TRBV25-1; j_call: TRBJ2-1; clone_size: many
cdr3_aa: CSAPGLPWGAQYF; cdr3_nt: TGCAGTGCTCCGGGACTACCGTGGGGGGCGCAGTATTTT; d_call: TRBD2; v_call: TRBV20-1; j_call: TRBJ2-3; clone_size: NA
cdr3_aa: CSVEGLAYNEQFF; cdr3_nt: TGCAGCGTTGAGGGACTAGCGTATAATGAGCAGTTCTTC; d_call: TRBD2; v_call: TRBV29-1; j_call: TRBJ2-1; clone_size: many
cdr3_aa: CASSPRLGGNEKLFF; cdr3_nt: TGTGCCAGCAGCCCCCGGTTGGGTGGGAATGAAAAACTGTTTTTT; d_call: NA; v_call: TRBV7-9; j_call: TRBJ1-4; clone_size: few
cdr3_aa: CASSYGSRGEQYF; cdr3_nt: TGTGCCAGCAGCTACGGATCCCGGGGCGAGCAGTACTTC; d_call: NA; v_call: TRBV7-9; j_call: TRBJ2-7; clone_size: few
cdr3_aa: CASSPRGGPGELFF; cdr3_nt: TGTGCCAGCAGCCCCCGCGGGGGCCCCGGGGAGCTGTTTTTT; d_call: NA; v_call: TRBV7-2; j_call: TRBJ2-2; clone_size: few
cdr3_aa: CASGLVPQKNEQFF; cdr3_nt: TGTGCTAGTGGTTTGGTACCCCAAAAAAATGAGCAGTTCTTC; d_call: NA; v_call: TRBV12-5; j_call: TRBJ2-1; clone_size: many
cdr3_aa: CASSQPDGDSYEQYF; cdr3_nt: TGTGCCAGCAGTCAACCGGACGGGGACTCCTACGAGCAGTACTTC; d_call: NA; v_call: TRBV6-2/TRBV6-3; j_call: TRBJ2-7; clone_size: few
cdr3_aa: CASSQWRELRDTQYF; cdr3_nt: TGTGCCAGCAGCCAATGGCGGGAGCTAAGGGATACGCAGTATTTT; d_call: TRBD2; v_call: TRBV3-1; j_call: TRBJ2-3; clone_size: many
cdr3_aa: CASLAGGDNEQFF; cdr3_nt: TGTGCCAGCCTCGCGGGAGGGGACAATGAGCAGTTCTTC; d_call: TRBD2; v_call: TRBV7-9; j_call: TRBJ2-1; clone_size: many
cdr3_aa: CASSQAGQGEIEQFF; cdr3_nt: TGTGCCAGCAGTCAGGCGGGACAGGGGGAGATTGAGCAGTTCTTC; d_call: TRBD1; v_call: TRBV28; j_call: TRBJ2-1; clone_size: many
cdr3_aa: CASSLVDSYTQPQHF; cdr3_nt: TGTGCCAGCAGCTTAGTAGACAGCTACACTCAGCCCCAGCATTTT; d_call: NA; v_call: TRBV7-2; j_call: TRBJ1-5; clone_size: few
cdr3_aa: CASSHGTSGLSYEQYF; cdr3_nt: TGTGCCAGCAGCCATGGGACTAGCGGTTTGTCCTACGAGCAGTACTTC; d_call: TRBD2; v_call: TRBV3-1; j_call: TRBJ2-7; clone_size: few
cdr3_aa: CASSARDRDNSPLHF; cdr3_nt: TGTGCCAGCAGCGCGCGGGACAGGGACAATTCACCCCTCCACTTT; d_call: TRBD1; v_call: TRBV7-9; j_call: TRBJ1-6; clone_size: many
cdr3_aa: CASSYLNMRSTDTQYF; cdr3_nt: TGTGCCAGCAGTTACCTGAACATGAGGTCGACAGATACGCAGTATTTT; d_call: NA; v_call: TRBV6-5; j_call: TRBJ2-3; clone_size: many
cdr3_aa: CASSQDGTGDYYGYTF; cdr3_nt: TGCGCCAGCAGCCAAGACGGGACAGGGGACTACTATGGCTACACCTTC; d_call: TRBD1; v_call: TRBV5-1; j_call: TRBJ1-2; clone_size: NA
cdr3_aa: CASSKEATQYF; cdr3_nt: TGTGCCAGCAGCAAAGAGGCTACGCAGTATTTT; d_call: NA; v_call: TRBV21-1; j_call: TRBJ2-3; clone_size: few
cdr3_aa: CASSVTYLAEHEQFF; cdr3_nt: TGTGCCAGCAGCGTTACGTATCTAGCGGAGCATGAGCAGTTCTTC; d_call: TRBD2; v_call: TRBV6-2/TRBV6-3; j_call: TRBJ2-1; clone_size: many
cdr3_aa: CASSREGGNTIYF; cdr3_nt: TGTGCCAGCAGCCGCGAAGGCGGAAACACCATATATTTT; d_call: NA; v_call: TRBV4-2; j_call: TRBJ1-3; clone_size: many
cdr3_aa: CASEDRDTQYF; cdr3_nt: TGTGCCAGTGAGGACAGGGATACGCAGTATTTT; d_call: TRBD1; v_call: TRBV9; j_call: TRBJ2-3; clone_size: many
cdr3_aa: CASSPLGYGELFF; cdr3_nt: TGTGCCAGCTCACCACTGGGATACGGGGAGCTGTTTTTT; d_call: NA; v_call: TRBV18; j_call: TRBJ2-2; clone_size: few
cdr3_aa: CASSQGAEKLFF; cdr3_nt: TGTGCCAGCAGCCAAGGGGCCGAAAAACTGTTTTTT; d_call: NA; v_call: TRBV11-2; j_call: TRBJ1-4; clone_size: many
cdr3_aa: CASSNLGTGYTF; cdr3_nt: TGTGCCAGCAGCAACCTCGGGACAGGGTACACCTTC; d_call: TRBD1; v_call: TRBV7-2; j_call: TRBJ1-2; clone_size: few
cdr3_aa: CASTGQGENTEAFF; cdr3_nt: TGCGCCAGCACAGGACAGGGGGAGAACACTGAAGCTTTCTTT; d_call: TRBD1; v_call: TRBV5-1; j_call: TRBJ1-1; clone_size: few
cdr3_aa: CASSRMGQFNTEAFF; cdr3_nt: TGTGCCAGCAGCCGGATGGGGCAGTTCAACACTGAAGCTTTCTTT; d_call: NA; v_call: TRBV12-3/TRBV12-4; j_call: TRBJ1-1; clone_size: many
cdr3_aa: CASSLRDTRETQYF; cdr3_nt: TGTGCCAGCAGCTTAAGGGACACCCGAGAGACCCAGTACTTC; d_call: NA; v_call: TRBV11-3; j_call: TRBJ2-5; clone_size: few
cdr3_aa: CASSLMAGLPETQYF; cdr3_nt: TGTGCCAGCAGTTTAATGGCGGGGCTACCAGAGACCCAGTACTTC; d_call: NA; v_call: TRBV12-3/TRBV12-4; j_call: TRBJ2-5; clone_size: NA
cdr3_aa: CASSLYNYEQYF; cdr3_nt: TGTGCCAGCAGTTTATATAACTACGAGCAGTACTTC; d_call: NA; v_call: TRBV28; j_call: TRBJ2-7; clone_size: NA
cdr3_aa: CASSAAGSYNEQFF; cdr3_nt: TGTGCCAGCAGCGCCGCGGGCTCCTACAATGAGCAGTTCTTC; d_call: NA; v_call: TRBV3-1; j_call: TRBJ2-1; clone_size: few
cdr3_aa: CASSYSEKLAGNEQFF; cdr3_nt: TGTGCCAGCAGTTACTCGGAGAAACTAGCGGGAAATGAGCAGTTCTTC; d_call: TRBD2; v_call: TRBV6-5; j_call: TRBJ2-1; clone_size: many
cdr3_aa: CASSYSFMETQYF; cdr3_nt: TGTGCCAGCAGTTACTCTTTTATGGAGACCCAGTACTTC; d_call: NA; v_call: TRBV6-5; j_call: TRBJ2-5; clone_size: NA
cdr3_aa: CSVKIETQYF; cdr3_nt: TGCAGCGTTAAGATAGAGACCCAGTACTTC; d_call: NA; v_call: TRBV29-1; j_call: TRBJ2-5; clone_size: many
cdr3_aa: CSAHRQGSNEQFF; cdr3_nt: TGCAGTGCGCACAGACAGGGGTCGAATGAGCAGTTCTTC; d_call: TRBD1; v_call: TRBV20-1; j_call: TRBJ2-1; clone_size: many
cdr3_aa: CASSQEGYRAIEDTQYF; cdr3_nt: TGCGCCAGCAGCCAAGAGGGCTATCGGGCTATCGAAGATACGCAGTATTTT; d_call: NA; v_call: TRBV4-3; j_call: TRBJ2-3; clone_size: NA
cdr3_aa: CASSTGRITDTQYF; cdr3_nt: TGCGCCAGCAGCACGGGACGGATCACAGATACGCAGTATTTT; d_call: NA; v_call: TRBV5-1; j_call: TRBJ2-3; clone_size: few
cdr3_aa: CASRAGRDEQFF; cdr3_nt: TGTGCCAGCCGGGCAGGGCGGGATGAGCAGTTCTTC; d_call: NA; v_call: TRBV6-2/TRBV6-3; j_call: TRBJ2-1; clone_size: few
cdr3_aa: CASSLSPGRGELFF; cdr3_nt: TGTGCCAGCAGTTTAAGTCCGGGGCGCGGGGAGCTGTTTTTT; d_call: NA; v_call: TRBV27; j_call: TRBJ2-2; clone_size: many
cdr3_aa: CASSKPAGYNEQFF; cdr3_nt: TGTGCCAGCAGCAAACCAGCAGGATACAATGAGCAGTTCTTC; d_call: NA; v_call: TRBV21-1; j_call: TRBJ2-1; clone_size: few
cdr3_aa: CASSHRQNPETQYF; cdr3_nt: TGTGCCAGCAGCCATCGACAGAATCCGGAGACCCAGTACTTC; d_call: NA; v_call: TRBV7-7; j_call: TRBJ2-5; clone_size: few
cdr3_aa: CAISREGRVDTQYF; cdr3_nt: TGTGCCATCTCCCGGGAGGGCCGAGTAGATACGCAGTATTTT; d_call: TRBD2; v_call: TRBV10-3; j_call: TRBJ2-3; clone_size: many